This T cell receptor beta chain was obtained from a study of control samples from healthy donors and cancer patients. Only in-frame clones appear in the TCRdb table, and some are missing; sequencing was by immunoSEQ multiplex PCR. The table includes about 180,000 clones, 75% to 95% detected once. The CDR3 is made up of 15 amino acids. V lost 2 bases and J 5 bases, leaving 12 bases between the germline ends. Germline CDR1 is SNHLY and CDR2 is FYNNEI. The chain has TRBV2 and TRBJ2-2, with D unresolved. This clonotype was sampled from a middle-aged woman in good health. The sample was blood. The CDR3 here is CASSEQWLGTGELFF. The CDR3 DNA follows: TGTGCCAGCAGTGAACAGTGGCTCGGGACCGGGGAGCTGTTTTTT.